This T cell receptor beta chain was identified during a study of cytomegalovirus exposure and HLA in healthy donors. At the level of the study: The study's early data release held some 85 million unique TCRs from HLA-typed donors.

PCR used 60 Vbeta primers and 13 Jbeta primers. Assay: immunoSEQ multiplex PCR; the TCRdb copy retains only in-frame clones and omits some. The repertoire holds over 150,000 clones, with approximately 74% as singletons. The CDR3 sequence is 15 residues long. Germline values: CDR1 ENHRY, CDR2 SYGVKD. The V gene end was trimmed by 8 bases and the J gene end by 5 bases; junction bases not matched to a gene: 12. The V gene is TRBV10-3, the J gene TRBJ2-5; TRBD2 matches at 9 bases. Sequencing was performed on PBMCs. The source is a man aged 18 to 30 in good health and CMV-seronegative. The CDR3: CAIGGGLAGMETQYF. The DNA of the CDR3 is TGTGCCATCGGGGGGGGGCTAGCGGGGATGGAGACCCAGTACTTC.